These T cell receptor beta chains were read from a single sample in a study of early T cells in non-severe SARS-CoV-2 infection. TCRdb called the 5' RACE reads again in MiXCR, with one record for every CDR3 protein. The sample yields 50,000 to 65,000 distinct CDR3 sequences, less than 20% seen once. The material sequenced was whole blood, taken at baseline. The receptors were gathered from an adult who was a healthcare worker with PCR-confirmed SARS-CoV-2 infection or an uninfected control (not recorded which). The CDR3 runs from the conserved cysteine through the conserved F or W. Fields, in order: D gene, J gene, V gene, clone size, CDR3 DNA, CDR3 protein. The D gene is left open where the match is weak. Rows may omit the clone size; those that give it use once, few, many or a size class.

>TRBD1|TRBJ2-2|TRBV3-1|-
TGTGCCAGCAGCCAAGGACAGGGGAACATCGGGGAGCTGTTTTTT
CASSQGQGNIGELFF
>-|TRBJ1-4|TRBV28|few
TGTGCCAGCAGTTCCTTGGGTAATGAAAAACTGTTTTTT
CASSSLGNEKLFF
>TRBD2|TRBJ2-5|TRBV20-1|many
TGCAGTGCAAAACAGACTAGCGGGAGGGCAGGTCAAGAGACCCAGTACTTC
CSAKQTSGRAGQETQYF
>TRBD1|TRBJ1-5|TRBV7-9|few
TGTGCCAGCAGTATCGGGACAGGGGATAGCAATCAGCCCCAGCATTTT
CASSIGTGDSNQPQHF
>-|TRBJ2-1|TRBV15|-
TGTGCCACCAGCAGAGGTGGGGGAGGCCACAATGAGCAGTTCTTC
CATSRGGGGHNEQFF
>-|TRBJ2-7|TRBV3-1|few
TGTGCCAGCAAGACCGGGACCGGAGGGAGCTCCTACGAGCAGTACTTC
CASKTGTGGSSYEQYF
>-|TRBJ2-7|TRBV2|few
TGTGCCAGCAGGGATCAGGGAATCTACGAGCAGTACTTC
CASRDQGIYEQYF
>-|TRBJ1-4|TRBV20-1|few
TGCAGTGCTAGCAGGGGTGGCGAAAAACTGTTTTTT
CSASRGGEKLFF
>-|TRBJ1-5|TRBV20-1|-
TGCAGTGCTAAAGAACATTCATTGACTCAGCCCCAGCATTTT
CSAKEHSLTQPQHF
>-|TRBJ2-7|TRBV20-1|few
TGCAGTGTCGAAGGGAAGAGCTCCTACGAGCAGTACTTC
CSVEGKSSYEQYF
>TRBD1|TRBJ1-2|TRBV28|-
TGTGCCAGCAGTCCTGCGGGACAGGGTGTCGGGGGCTACACCTTC
CASSPAGQGVGGYTF
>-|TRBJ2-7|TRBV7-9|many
TGTGCCAGCAGCTATAATGGGCCTCCGGAGCAGTACTTC
CASSYNGPPEQYF
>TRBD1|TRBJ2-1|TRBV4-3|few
TGCGCCAGCAGCCAAGATCCCCGGGACAGGGTTTATGATGAGCAGTTCTTC
CASSQDPRDRVYDEQFF
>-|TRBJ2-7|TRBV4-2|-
TGTGCCAGCAGCCAAGACCTGGCCTACGAGCAGTACTTC
CASSQDLAYEQYF
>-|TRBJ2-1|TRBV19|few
TGTGCCAGTAGCTACGCAATAAACAATGAGCAGTTCTTC
CASSYAINNEQFF
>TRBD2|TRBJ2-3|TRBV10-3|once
TGTGCCATCAGTAATCTGGGACTAGCTGGAACAGATACGCAGTATTTT
CAISNLGLAGTDTQYF
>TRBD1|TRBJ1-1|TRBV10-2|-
TGCGCCAGCAGTTCACTTGGAAGGGGGCCGGACACTGAAGCTTTCTTT
CASSSLGRGPDTEAFF
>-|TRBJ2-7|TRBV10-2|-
TGCGCCAGCAGTGAGTCTATTGAGAGCTCCTACGAGCAGTACTTC
CASSESIESSYEQYF
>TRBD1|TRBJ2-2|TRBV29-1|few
TGCAGCGTTCCTTTCTCAGGGGGCAACACCGGGGAGCTGTTTTTT
CSVPFSGGNTGELFF
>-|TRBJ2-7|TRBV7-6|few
TGTGCCAGCAGCCGAGGACGAGAATCACCCTACGAGCAGTACTTC
CASSRGRESPYEQYF
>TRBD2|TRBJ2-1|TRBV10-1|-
TGCGCCAGCAGTGAAAGGGCACTAGCGAACTCCTACAATGAGCAGTTCTTC
CASSERALANSYNEQFF
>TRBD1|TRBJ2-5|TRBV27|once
TGTGCCAGCAGTTTGCTGGGGACAGGAGAAGAGACCCAGTACTTC
CASSLLGTGEETQYF
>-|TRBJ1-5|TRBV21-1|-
TGTGCCAGCTTCAGATGGGTCAGGGGGCTATTCAATCAGCCCCAGCATTTT
CASFRWVRGLFNQPQHF
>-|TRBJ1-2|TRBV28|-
TGTGCCAGCAGTTTACAAAACCATGGCTACACCTTC
CASSLQNHGYTF
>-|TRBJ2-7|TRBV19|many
TGTGCCAGTAGCCCAAGGTCGGGGGAGCAGTACTTC
CASSPRSGEQYF
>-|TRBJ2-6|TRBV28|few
TGTGCCAGCAGTCAGAGGGCTGGGGCCAACGTCCTGACTTTC
CASSQRAGANVLTF
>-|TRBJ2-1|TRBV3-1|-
TGTGCCAGCAGCCAAGACGGGGGGCTATACAATGAGCAGTTCTTC
CASSQDGGLYNEQFF
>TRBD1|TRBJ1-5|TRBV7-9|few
TGTGCCAGCAGCCTGACAGGGGGCCATCAGCCCCAGCATTTT
CASSLTGGHQPQHF
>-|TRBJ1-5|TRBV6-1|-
TGTGCCAGCAGTGACTGGGGAAGTCAGCCCCAGCATTTT
CASSDWGSQPQHF
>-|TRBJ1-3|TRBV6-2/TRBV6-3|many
TGTGCCAGCACCACCGGGACCTCTGGAAACACCATATATTTT
CASTTGTSGNTIYF
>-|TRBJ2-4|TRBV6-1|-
TGTGCCAGCAGTGATGTGGGGTTAGCCAAAAACATTCAGTACTTC
CASSDVGLAKNIQYF
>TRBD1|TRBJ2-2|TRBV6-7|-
TGTGCCAGCAGTTACTTGCGGACAGGGGAGAACACCGGGGAGCTGTTTTTT
CASSYLRTGENTGELFF
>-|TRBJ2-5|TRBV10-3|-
TGTGCCATCAGTCCCGTGAGCCAAGAGACCCAGTACTTC
CAISPVSQETQYF
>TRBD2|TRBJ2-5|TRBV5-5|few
TGTGCCAGCAGCTTCAGACTAGCGGGAGACCAAGAGACCCAGTACTTC
CASSFRLAGDQETQYF
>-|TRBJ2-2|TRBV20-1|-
TGCAGTGCTACAAGTACTAGTTCGAACACCGGGGAGCTGTTTTTT
CSATSTSSNTGELFF
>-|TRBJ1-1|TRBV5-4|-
TGTGCCAGCAGCTTGGCAGGGGTTGGCACTGAAGCTTTCTTT
CASSLAGVGTEAFF
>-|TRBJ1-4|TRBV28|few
TGTGCCAGCAGTCCCTCTTATGAAAAACTGTTTTTT
CASSPSYEKLFF
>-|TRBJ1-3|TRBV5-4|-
TGTGCCAGCAGCTTGTCAACGGGAAACACCATATATTTT
CASSLSTGNTIYF
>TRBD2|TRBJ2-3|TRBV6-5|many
TGTGCCAGCAGCCTGACTAGCGGGGGGGTTATAAGCACAGATACGCAGTATTTT
CASSLTSGGVISTDTQYF
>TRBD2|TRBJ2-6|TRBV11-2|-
TGTGCCAGCAGCACGGGACTAGCGGGAGCAGGCGGGGCCAACGTCCTGACTTTC
CASSTGLAGAGGANVLTF
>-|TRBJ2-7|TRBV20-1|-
TGCAGTGCCGACCTGATGTCCTACGAGCAGTACTTC
CSADLMSYEQYF
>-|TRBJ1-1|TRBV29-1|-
TGCAGCGGCAGATCCAATCGTGGGAACACTGAAGCTTTCTTT
CSGRSNRGNTEAFF
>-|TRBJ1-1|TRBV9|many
TGTGCCAGCAGCCTCGGACAGTCTTACACTGAAGCTTTCTTT
CASSLGQSYTEAFF
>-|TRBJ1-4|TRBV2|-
TGTGCCAGCAATGGGGGCCCTAATGAAAAACTGTTTTTT
CASNGGPNEKLFF
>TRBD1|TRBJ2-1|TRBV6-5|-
TGTGCCAGCAGTGGCGGGACAGGGAGGGATGAGCAGTTCTTC
CASSGGTGRDEQFF
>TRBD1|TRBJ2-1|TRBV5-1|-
TGCGCCAGCAGCGCGACAGTGACAGGGGGCCGAGGTGAGCAGTTCTTC
CASSATVTGGRGEQFF
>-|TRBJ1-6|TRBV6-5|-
TGTGCCAGCAGTTACTCGGATTCAGGGAAATCACCCCTCCACTTT
CASSYSDSGKSPLHF
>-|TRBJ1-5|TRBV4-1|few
TGCGCCAGCAGCCAAACCAGGGGAGGACAGCCCCAGCATTTT
CASSQTRGGQPQHF